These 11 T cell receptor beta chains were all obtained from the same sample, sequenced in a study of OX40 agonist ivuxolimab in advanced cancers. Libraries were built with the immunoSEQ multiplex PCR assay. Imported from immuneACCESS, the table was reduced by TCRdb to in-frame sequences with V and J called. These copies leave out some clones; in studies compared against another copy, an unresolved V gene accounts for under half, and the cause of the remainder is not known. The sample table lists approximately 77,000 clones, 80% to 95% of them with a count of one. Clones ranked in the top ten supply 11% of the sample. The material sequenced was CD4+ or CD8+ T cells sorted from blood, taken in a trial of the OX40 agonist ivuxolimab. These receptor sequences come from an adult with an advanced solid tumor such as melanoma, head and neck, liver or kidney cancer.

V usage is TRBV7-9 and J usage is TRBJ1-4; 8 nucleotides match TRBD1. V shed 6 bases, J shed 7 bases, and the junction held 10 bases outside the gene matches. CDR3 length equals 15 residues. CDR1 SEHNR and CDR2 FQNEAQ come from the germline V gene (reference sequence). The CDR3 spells CASSDAAGGGEKLFF. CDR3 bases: TGTGCCAGCAGTGACGCGGCAGGGGGCGGTGAAAAACTGTTTTTT.

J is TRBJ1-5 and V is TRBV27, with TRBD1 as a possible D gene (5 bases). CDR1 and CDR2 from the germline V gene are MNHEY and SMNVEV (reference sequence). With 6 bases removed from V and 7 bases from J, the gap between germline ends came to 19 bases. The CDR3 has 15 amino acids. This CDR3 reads CASSLTYQGGQPQHF. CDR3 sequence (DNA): TGTGCCAGCAGCCTCACGTACCAGGGAGGCCAGCCCCAGCATTTT.

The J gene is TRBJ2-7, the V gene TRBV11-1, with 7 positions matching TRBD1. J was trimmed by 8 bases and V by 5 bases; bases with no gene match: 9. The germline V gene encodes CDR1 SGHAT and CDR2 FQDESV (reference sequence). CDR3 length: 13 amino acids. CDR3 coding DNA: TGTGCCAGCAGCGCGCCGGGACAGAGAAAGCAGTACTTC. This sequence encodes CASSAPGQRKQYF.

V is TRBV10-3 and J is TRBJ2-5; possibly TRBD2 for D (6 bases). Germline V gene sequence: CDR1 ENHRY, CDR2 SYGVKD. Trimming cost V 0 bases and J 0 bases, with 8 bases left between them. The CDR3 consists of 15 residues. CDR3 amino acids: CAISESRGYQETQYF. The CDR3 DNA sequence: TGTGCCATCAGTGAGTCGCGGGGATACCAAGAGACCCAGTACTTC.

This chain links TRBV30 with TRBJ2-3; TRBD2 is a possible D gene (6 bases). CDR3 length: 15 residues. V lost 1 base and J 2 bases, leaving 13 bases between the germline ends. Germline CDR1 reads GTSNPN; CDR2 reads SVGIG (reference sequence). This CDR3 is CAWSDGRGTTDTQYF. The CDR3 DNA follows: TGTGCCTGGAGTGATGGGCGGGGTACCACAGATACGCAGTATTTT.

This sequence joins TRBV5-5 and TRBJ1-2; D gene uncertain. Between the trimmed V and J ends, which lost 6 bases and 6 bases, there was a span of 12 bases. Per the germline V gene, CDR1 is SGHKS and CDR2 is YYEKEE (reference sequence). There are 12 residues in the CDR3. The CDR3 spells CASTTTNNGYTF. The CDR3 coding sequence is TGTGCCAGCACCACGACCAATAATGGCTACACCTTC.

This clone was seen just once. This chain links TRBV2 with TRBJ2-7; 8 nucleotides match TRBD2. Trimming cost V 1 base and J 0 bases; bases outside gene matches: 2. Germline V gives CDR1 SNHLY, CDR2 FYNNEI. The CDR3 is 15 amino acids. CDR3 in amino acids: CASSEGGGSSYEQYF. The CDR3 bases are TGTGCCAGCAGTGAAGGCGGGGGGAGCTCCTACGAGCAGTACTTC.

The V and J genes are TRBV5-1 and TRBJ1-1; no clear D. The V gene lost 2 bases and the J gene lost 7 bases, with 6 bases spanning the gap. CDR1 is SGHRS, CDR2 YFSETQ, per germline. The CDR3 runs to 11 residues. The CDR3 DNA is TGCGCCAGCAGCTTTGCAGGTGAAGCTTTCTTT. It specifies CASSFAGEAFF.

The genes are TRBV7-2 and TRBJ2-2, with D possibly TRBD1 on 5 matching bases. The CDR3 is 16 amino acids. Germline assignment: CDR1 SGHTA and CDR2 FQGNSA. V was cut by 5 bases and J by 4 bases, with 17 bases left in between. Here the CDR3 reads CASSPIGQGGTGELFF. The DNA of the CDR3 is TGTGCCAGCAGCCCGATTGGGCAGGGTGGCACCGGGGAGCTGTTTTTT.

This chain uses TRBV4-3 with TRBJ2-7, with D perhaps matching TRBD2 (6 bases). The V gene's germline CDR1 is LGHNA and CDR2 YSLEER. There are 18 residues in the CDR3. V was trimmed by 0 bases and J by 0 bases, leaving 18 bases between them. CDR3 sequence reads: CASSQERAGPYISYEQYF. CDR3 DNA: TGCGCCAGCAGCCAAGAGAGGGCGGGACCTTACATCTCCTACGAGCAGTACTTC.

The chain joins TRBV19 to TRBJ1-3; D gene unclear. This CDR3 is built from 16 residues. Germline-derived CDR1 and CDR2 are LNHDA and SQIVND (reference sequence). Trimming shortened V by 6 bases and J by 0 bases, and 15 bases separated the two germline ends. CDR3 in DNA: TGTGCCAGTAGCTCATGGGAATTACGCTCTGGAAACACCATATATTTT. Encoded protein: CASSSWELRSGNTIYF.